The T cell receptor (beta chain) described here comes from a study of T cells in Graves' hyperthyroidism and ophthalmopathy. CDR3 length: 16 amino acids. V gave up 6 bases and J gave up 1 base, with 19 bases separating them. CDR1 and CDR2 from the germline V gene are LNHDA and SQIVND (reference sequence). This clonotype appeared a few times. As yet, its antigen is unknown. Whole-study findings and limits: Also found in blood were most expanded thyroid clonotypes above 0.001.

The CDR3 regions of TCR beta were amplified from RNA transcripts. With the HTBI primer set, the TCR CDR3 went through a first round of RT-PCR. Using its own MiXCR run on the multiplex PCR reads, TCRdb lists one record per CDR3 protein. Here the sample spans about 700,000 distinct CDR3 sequences, roughly 46% being singletons. The chain combines TRBV19 with TRBJ2-7; D is perhaps TRBD1 (5 bases). This TCR was recovered from an adult man with Graves' disease, either hyperthyroidism or ophthalmopathy (not recorded which). The sequenced sample consisted of peripheral blood or thyroid tissue (not recorded which). The CDR3 bases are TGTGCCAGTAGGATCTCAGGGTTCTCCCCTTCCTACGAGCAGTACTTC. Translation gives CASRISGFSPSYEQYF.